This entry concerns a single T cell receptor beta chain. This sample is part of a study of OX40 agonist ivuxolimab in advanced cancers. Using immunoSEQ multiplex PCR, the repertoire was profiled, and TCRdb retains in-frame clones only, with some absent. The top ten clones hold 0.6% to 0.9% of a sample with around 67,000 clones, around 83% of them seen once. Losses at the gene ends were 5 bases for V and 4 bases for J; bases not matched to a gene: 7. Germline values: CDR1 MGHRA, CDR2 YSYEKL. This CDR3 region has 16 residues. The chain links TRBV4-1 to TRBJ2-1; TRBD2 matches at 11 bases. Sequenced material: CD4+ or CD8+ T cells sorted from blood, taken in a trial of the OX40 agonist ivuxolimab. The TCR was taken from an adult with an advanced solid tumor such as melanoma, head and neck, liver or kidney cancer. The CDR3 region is CASSLTGTSGYNEQFF. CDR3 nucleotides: TGCGCCAGCAGCTTAACCGGGACTAGCGGTTACAATGAGCAGTTCTTC.